A single sample is the source of the 29 T cell receptor beta chains below, sequenced in a study of OX40 agonist ivuxolimab in advanced cancers. TCRdb's table, derived via immunoSEQ multiplex PCR, lists solely in-frame clones and lacks some. The table has around 9,900 clones, less than 75% seen once; the top ten hold 25% to 30%. Sequences were derived from CD4+ or CD8+ T cells sorted from blood, sampled in a trial of the OX40 agonist ivuxolimab. These receptors were obtained from an adult with an advanced solid tumor such as melanoma, head and neck, liver or kidney cancer.

This clone came up once. The chain recombines TRBV29-1 with TRBJ2-1; TRBD2 matches at 10 bases. V was clipped by 6 bases and J by 6 bases; unmatched bases: 11. CDR1 is SQVTM, CDR2 ANQGSEA, per germline. The CDR3 is 15 amino acids. CDR3 residues: CSVFALAGESNEQFF. The DNA of the CDR3 is TGCAGCGTGTTTGCTCTAGCGGGAGAGAGCAATGAGCAGTTCTTC.

The rearrangement uses TRBV19 and TRBJ2-7, with TRBD1 matching over 8 bases. There are 13 residues in the CDR3. J lost 7 bases, V lost 5 bases, and 7 bases had no gene match. In germline, CDR1 is LNHDA, CDR2 SQIVND (reference sequence). Here the CDR3 reads CASSQGQVSEQYF. Written as DNA, the CDR3 is TGTGCCAGTAGTCAGGGACAGGTTTCGGAGCAGTACTTC.

This chain joins TRBV7-6 and TRBJ2-5, with D unresolved. Trimming removed 0 bases at V and 5 bases at J, with 13 bases between. Germline V gene data show CDR1 as SGHVS and CDR2 as FNYEAQ. The CDR3 totals 15 residues. The CDR3 sequence: CASSLANRFTETQYF. The CDR3 nucleotides read TGTGCCAGCAGCTTAGCGAACCGATTTACGGAGACCCAGTACTTC. Full variable domain (rest looked up from reference TRBV7-6 and TRBJ2-5): GAGVSQSPRYKVTKRGQDVALRCDPISGHVSLYWYRQALGQGPEFLTYFNYEAQQDKSGLPNDRFSAERPEGSISTLTIQRTEQRDSAMYRCASSLANRFTETQYFGPGTRLLVL.

Only a few counts were recorded for this clone. The chain employs TRBV4-3 and TRBJ1-4, with 7 bases that match TRBD1. This CDR3 is 15 amino acids long. V dropped 1 base and J dropped 7; count of bases not matched to a gene: 6. Germline V gives CDR1 LGHNA, CDR2 YSLEER. CDR3 protein: CASSQGTGTAEKLFF. The CDR3 nucleotides are TGCGCCAGCAGCCAAGGTACCGGGACAGCTGAAAAACTGTTTTTT.

The chain links TRBV4-1 to TRBJ1-5; unclear D gene. This CDR3 has 14 amino acids. The V gene lost 3 bases and the J gene lost 6 bases, with 12 bases spanning the gap. From germline, CDR1 is MGHRA and CDR2 YSYEKL. The CDR3 DNA follows: TGCGCCAGCAGCCAGGACGACGGCATTCAGCCCCAGCATTTT. Its translation: CASSQDDGIQPQHF.

This chain connects TRBV19 to TRBJ1-1, with TRBD1 matching 7 bases. Germline V gene lookup returns CDR1 LNHDA and CDR2 SQIVND (reference sequence). CDR3 length: 19 amino acids. V gave up 6 bases and J gave up 0 bases; unmatched junction bases: 19. CDR3 in DNA: TGTGCCAGTAGGACCACAGGGGCGTACTCGCTACCAATGAACACTGAAGCTTTCTTT. Residues: CASRTTGAYSLPMNTEAFF.

The CDR3: CASAWGQNTEAFF. The CDR3 DNA reads as TGTGCTAGTGCCTGGGGGCAGAACACTGAAGCTTTCTTT. This chain connects TRBV12-5 to TRBJ1-1; a weak D match, TRBD1 (6 bases). V lost 7 bases, J lost 1 base, and 10 bases lay in between. The CDR3 has 13 amino acids. The germline V gene encodes CDR1 LGHNT and CDR2 FRNRAP. The full variable domain, with the rest looked up from reference TRBV12-5 and TRBJ1-1, is DARVTQTPRHKVTEMGQEVTMRCQPILGHNTVFWYRQTMMQGLELLAYFRNRAPLDDSGMPKDRFSAEMPDATLATLKIQPSEPRDSAVYFCASAWGQNTEAFFGQGTRLTVV.

The V call is TRBV4-2, the J call TRBJ2-3, with TRBD2 matching over 14 bases. This CDR3 region has 21 residues. Trimming at V came to 2 bases and at J to 3 bases, leaving 16 bases not matched to a gene. Germline CDR1 LGHNA, CDR2 YNFKEQ. In DNA, the CDR3 is TGTGCCAGCAGCCAATTTGGGGCGGGGACTAGCGGGGGTCATGGGACAGATACGCAGTATTTT. It encodes CASSQFGAGTSGGHGTDTQYF.

This clone was detected only once. The J gene is TRBJ1-1, the V gene TRBV7-9, with D maybe TRBD1 (5 bases). The CDR3 extends over 13 amino acids. Germline loops: CDR1 SEHNR, CDR2 FQNEAQ (reference sequence). Trimming shortened V by 2 bases and J by 8 bases, and 12 bases separated the two germline ends. CDR3 loop: CASSLRTAGEAFF. The CDR3 coding sequence is TGTGCCAGCAGCTTAAGAACGGCAGGGGAAGCTTTCTTT.

The chain uses TRBV27 and TRBJ1-2; D call uncertain. V dropped 5 bases and J dropped 5 bases, with 21 bases sitting between them. This CDR3 has 16 residues. Germline-derived CDR1 and CDR2 are MNHEY and SMNVEV (reference sequence). CDR3 in DNA: TGTGCCAGCAGTGGGCGTGGGGAGGACCCTAGATATGGCTACACCTTC. The encoded protein is CASSGRGEDPRYGYTF.

J is TRBJ2-1 and V is TRBV5-1, with 8 nucleotides matching TRBD1. CDR3 size: 15 residues. V gave up 3 bases and J gave up 8 bases; unmatched junction bases: 10. Germline V gives CDR1 SGHRS, CDR2 YFSETQ. The CDR3 DNA reads TGCGCCAGCAGCTCTCGACAGGGGCTGGTGGATGAGCAGTTCTTC. Protein product: CASSSRQGLVDEQFF. The whole variable domain, remainder taken from reference TRBV5-1 and TRBJ2-1, is KAGVTQTPRYLIKTRGQQVTLSCSPISGHRSVSWYQQTPGQGLQFLFEYFSETQRNKGNFPGRFSGRQFSNSRSEMNVSTLELGDSALYLCASSSRQGLVDEQFFGPGTRLTVL.

The CDR3 DNA follows: TGTGCCACCCAGACAGATGCGAACACCGGGGAGCTGTTTTTT. It is translated as CATQTDANTGELFF. The chain is built from TRBV28 and TRBJ2-2, with D maybe TRBD1 (5 bases). The CDR3 is 14 amino acids. V lost 10 bases and J lost 0, with 12 bases in between. The germline V gene encodes CDR1 MDHEN and CDR2 SYDVKM.

This chain links TRBV10-2 with TRBJ2-7; D remains ambiguous. CDR1 WSHSY and CDR2 SAAADI come from the germline V gene. The CDR3 runs to 13 residues. V dropped 0 bases and J dropped 3 bases, with 6 bases sitting between them. Here the CDR3 reads CASSESWDYEQYF. The CDR3 coding sequence is TGCGCCAGCAGTGAGTCATGGGACTACGAGCAGTACTTC.

The DNA for the CDR3 is TGTGCCAGCAGCTTCGGACAGGGGGCTTGGGAGACCCAGTACTTC. Translation: CASSFGQGAWETQYF. This chain uses TRBV7-6 with TRBJ2-5; 11 bases are a match to TRBD1. The CDR3 contains 15 residues. J gave up 5 bases and V 3 bases, and 5 bases lay outside the gene matches. The germline V gene encodes CDR1 SGHVS and CDR2 FNYEAQ.

This clone turned up a few times. The V gene is TRBV10-3, the J gene TRBJ2-7; the match to TRBD1 covers 7 bases. V was clipped by 5 bases and J by 3 bases; unmatched bases: 4. Germline V lookup: CDR1 ENHRY, CDR2 SYGVKD. The CDR3 runs 13 residues. The CDR3 protein is CAISSRDSYEQYF. The CDR3 DNA sequence: TGTGCCATCAGTAGCAGGGACAGCTACGAGCAGTACTTC.

J is TRBJ1-1 and V is TRBV27; D gene uncertain. This CDR3 is 15 amino acids long. Germline V lookup: CDR1 MNHEY, CDR2 SMNVEV (reference sequence). Trimming left V 6 bases short and J 4 bases short, with 18 bases between. The CDR3 sequence: CASSTLPLWGTEAFF. CDR3 bases: TGTGCCAGCAGCACACTACCTTTATGGGGCACTGAAGCTTTCTTT.

This sequence joins TRBV6-1 and TRBJ1-6, with D unclear. This CDR3 region has 14 residues. Germline V gene sequence: CDR1 MNHNS, CDR2 SASEGT. The germline V and J ends were trimmed by 2 bases and 7 bases, with 9 bases remaining between them. The chain's CDR3 is CASSESPANSPLHF. The CDR3 nucleotides are TGTGCCAGCAGTGAATCTCCAGCGAATTCACCCCTCCACTTT.

The genes are TRBV7-9 and TRBJ2-3; D is possibly TRBD2 (6 bases). The V end lost 5 bases, the J end lost 1 base, and 13 bases lay between the germline ends. Germline CDR1 and CDR2: SEHNR and FQNEAQ (reference sequence). The length of the CDR3 is 15 residues. The CDR3 nucleotides read TGTGCCAGCAGCACCCCCGGGGAGGGCACAGATACGCAGTATTTT. Translating it yields CASSTPGEGTDTQYF.

This clone has a single count. The chain is built from TRBV5-1 and TRBJ2-5, with TRBD2 matching over 14 bases. Trimming took 4 bases from V and 5 from J; bases not matched to a gene: 4. There are 15 residues in the CDR3. Germline CDR1 SGHRS, CDR2 YFSETQ. CDR3 nucleotides: TGCGCCAGCAGCGAGGGACTAGCGGGGGCGGAGACCCAGTACTTC. This gives the protein CASSEGLAGAETQYF.

The chain combines TRBV9 with TRBJ2-3; TRBD1 or TRBD2 may be the D gene (5 bases each). Trimming shortened V by 3 bases and J by 6 bases, and 5 bases separated the two germline ends. This CDR3 region has 11 residues. CDR1 is SGDLS and CDR2 is YYNGEE in the germline V gene. The CDR3 DNA is TGTGCCAGCAGCGGGGGGGATACGCAGTATTTT. Protein sequence: CASSGGDTQYF.

The J gene is TRBJ1-2, the V gene TRBV6-4; 9 bases match TRBD1. CDR3 length: 13 amino acids. The V and J ends lost 6 bases and 8 bases, in that order; junction bases with no gene match: 7. CDR1 is MRHNA, CDR2 SNTAGT, per germline. The CDR3 loop is CASRATGGDGYTF. The CDR3 bases are TGTGCCAGCAGGGCGACAGGGGGAGACGGCTACACCTTC.

The chain recombines TRBV9 with TRBJ1-1; D perhaps matches TRBD1 (6 bases). The germline V gene has CDR1 SGDLS and CDR2 YYNGEE. The CDR3 has 13 residues. V was clipped by 0 bases and J by 5 bases, with 8 bases between them. The CDR3 protein is CASSVGGATEAFF. The CDR3 nucleotides read TGTGCCAGCAGCGTAGGGGGGGCAACTGAAGCTTTCTTT.

J is TRBJ2-7 and V is TRBV7-6; no firm D call. Trimming took off 5 bases at V and 0 bases at J, with 11 bases between the two ends. Germline values: CDR1 SGHVS, CDR2 FNYEAQ. CDR3 length: 14 amino acids. CDR3 in DNA: TGTGCCAGCAGCGCCGGACCAACCTCCTACGAGCAGTACTTC. Translated, it gives CASSAGPTSYEQYF.

The CDR3 sequence is CASSLGTGEGYTF. For the CDR3, the DNA is TGTGCCAGCAGTCTCGGGACAGGAGAAGGCTACACCTTC. This rearrangement joins TRBV6-6 to TRBJ1-2; 8 bases map to TRBD1. The CDR3 contains 13 residues. The V and J ends lost 5 bases and 8 bases, in that order; junction bases with no gene match: 7. The germline V gene has CDR1 MNHNY and CDR2 SVGAGI (reference sequence).

In this sample, this clone turned up a few times. V and J are TRBV27 and TRBJ2-5; the match to TRBD2 covers 14 bases. From germline, CDR1 is MNHEY and CDR2 SMNVEV (reference sequence). The CDR3 has 18 residues. The junction had 12 bases not matched to a gene; V was cut back by 5 bases and J by 4 bases. The CDR3 region is CASSLGLAGVGSLETQYF. The CDR3 coding sequence is TGTGCCAGCAGTCTGGGACTAGCGGGGGTTGGGTCATTAGAGACCCAGTACTTC.

The V and J genes are TRBV19 and TRBJ1-1; D gene unclear. Trimming took 8 bases from V and 0 from J, leaving 13 bases between them. The CDR3 runs to 14 residues. The germline CDR1 and CDR2 sequences are LNHDA and SQIVND (reference sequence). The CDR3 here is CASGFYGMNTEAFF. Here the CDR3 DNA reads TGTGCCAGTGGGTTTTATGGGATGAACACTGAAGCTTTCTTT.

This sequence joins TRBV5-1 and TRBJ2-6, with D unclear. Trimming left V 0 bases short and J 0 bases short, with 16 bases between. Germline CDR1 SGHRS, CDR2 YFSETQ. This CDR3 contains 19 residues. The CDR3, as DNA: TGCGCCAGCAGCTTGGCCGGGTTGGTATCCAGCTCTGGGGCCAACGTCCTGACTTTC. Its protein product is CASSLAGLVSSSGANVLTF.

This clone has a count of ten or more. This sequence joins TRBV6-6 and TRBJ2-5; 9 nucleotides match TRBD1. The CDR3 runs 14 residues. Looked up from germline, CDR1 is MNHNY and CDR2 is SVGAGI (reference sequence). The J segment lost 7 bases and the V segment lost 6 bases, leaving 9 bases of the junction unmatched. CDR3 protein: CASRPGQGLGTQYF. Written as DNA, the CDR3 is TGTGCCAGCAGGCCGGGACAGGGTCTTGGGACCCAGTACTTC.

The chain is built from TRBV7-9 and TRBJ2-3; D unresolved. The V end lost 6 bases, the J end lost 7 bases, and 20 bases lay between the germline ends. Germline V gives CDR1 SEHNR, CDR2 FQNEAQ (reference sequence). The CDR3 extends over 15 amino acids. The CDR3: CASSSTSGWANTQYF. As DNA, the CDR3 is TGTGCCAGCAGTTCCACGTCGGGTTGGGCGAATACGCAGTATTTT.